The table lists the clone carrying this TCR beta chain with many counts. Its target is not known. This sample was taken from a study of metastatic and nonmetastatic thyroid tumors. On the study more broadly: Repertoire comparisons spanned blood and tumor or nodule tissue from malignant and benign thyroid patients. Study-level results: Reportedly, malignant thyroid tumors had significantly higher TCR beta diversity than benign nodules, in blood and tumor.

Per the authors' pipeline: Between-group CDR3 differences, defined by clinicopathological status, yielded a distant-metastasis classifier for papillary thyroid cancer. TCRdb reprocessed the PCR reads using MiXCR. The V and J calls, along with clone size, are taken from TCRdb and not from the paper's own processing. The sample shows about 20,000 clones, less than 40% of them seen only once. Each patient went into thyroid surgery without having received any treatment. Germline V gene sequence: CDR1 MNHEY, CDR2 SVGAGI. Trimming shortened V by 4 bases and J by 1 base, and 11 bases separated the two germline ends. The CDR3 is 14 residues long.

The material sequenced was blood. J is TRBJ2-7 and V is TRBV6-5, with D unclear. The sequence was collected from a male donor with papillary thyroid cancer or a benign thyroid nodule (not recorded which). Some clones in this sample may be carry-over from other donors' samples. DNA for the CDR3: TGTGCCAGCAGTTCTCGGCAGGTATCCTACGAGCAGTACTTC. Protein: CASSSRQVSYEQYF.